The present entry profiles one TCR beta chain with its context. Generated by immunoSEQ multiplex PCR, the TCRdb table keeps only in-frame clones and is missing some. The sample contains about 470,000 clones, roughly 83% of which appear only once. The data originate from a study of shared clonotypes between healthy human individuals. The CDR3 spans 16 residues. In germline, CDR1 is MDHEN, CDR2 SYDVKM. Trimming stripped 5 bases from V and 0 bases from J, with 17 bases between. The TCR sequence derives from a woman aged 40 to 49 in good health. Some clones in this sample may be carry-over from other donors' samples. The chain carries TRBV28 and TRBJ2-7; tentative D call: TRBD2 (7 bases). Material: PBMCs. The CDR3: CASSTPGGKSSYEQYF. The CDR3 DNA follows: TGTGCCAGCAGTACCCCGGGGGGCAAGAGCTCCTACGAGCAGTACTTC.